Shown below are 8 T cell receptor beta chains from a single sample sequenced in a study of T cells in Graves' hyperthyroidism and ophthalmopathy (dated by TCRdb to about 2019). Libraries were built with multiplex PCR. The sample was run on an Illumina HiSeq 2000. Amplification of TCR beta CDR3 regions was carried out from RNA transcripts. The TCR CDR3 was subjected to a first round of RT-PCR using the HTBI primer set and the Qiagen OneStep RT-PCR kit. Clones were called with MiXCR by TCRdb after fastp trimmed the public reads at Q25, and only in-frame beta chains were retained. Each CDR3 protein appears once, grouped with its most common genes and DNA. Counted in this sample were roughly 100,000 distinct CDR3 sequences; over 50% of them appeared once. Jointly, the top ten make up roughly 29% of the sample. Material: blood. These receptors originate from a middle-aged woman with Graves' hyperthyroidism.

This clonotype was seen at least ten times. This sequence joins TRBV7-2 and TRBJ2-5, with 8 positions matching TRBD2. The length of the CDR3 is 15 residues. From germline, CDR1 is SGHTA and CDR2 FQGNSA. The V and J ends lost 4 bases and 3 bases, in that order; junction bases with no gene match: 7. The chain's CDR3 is CASSSPGSGKETQYF. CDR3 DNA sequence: TGTGCCAGCAGCTCTCCAGGTAGCGGGAAAGAGACCCAGTACTTC.

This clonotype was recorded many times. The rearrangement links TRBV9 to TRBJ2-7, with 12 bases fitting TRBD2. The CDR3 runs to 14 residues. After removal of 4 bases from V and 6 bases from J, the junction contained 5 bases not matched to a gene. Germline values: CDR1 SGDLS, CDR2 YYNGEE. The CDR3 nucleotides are TGTGCCAGCAGCCTTCTAGCGGGAGGGCCCGAGCAGTACTTC. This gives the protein CASSLLAGGPEQYF.

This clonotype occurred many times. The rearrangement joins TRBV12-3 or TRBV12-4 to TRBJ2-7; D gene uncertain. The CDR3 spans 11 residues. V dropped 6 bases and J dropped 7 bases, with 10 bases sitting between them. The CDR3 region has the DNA TGTGCCAGCAGCCTCGACCTGGAGCAGTACTTC. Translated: CASSLDLEQYF.

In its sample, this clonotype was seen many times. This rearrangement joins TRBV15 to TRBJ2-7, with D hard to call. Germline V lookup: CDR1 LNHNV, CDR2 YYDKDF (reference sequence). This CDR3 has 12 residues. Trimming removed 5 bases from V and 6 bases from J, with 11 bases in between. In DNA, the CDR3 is TGTGCCACCAGCGGCTCCACGACCGAGCAGTACTTC. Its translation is CATSGSTTEQYF. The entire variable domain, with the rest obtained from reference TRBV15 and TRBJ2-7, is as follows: DAMVIQNPRYQVTQFGKPVTLSCSQTLNHNVMYWYQQKSSQAPKLLFHYYDKDFNNEADTPDNFQSRRPNTSFCFLDIRSPGLGDTAMYLCATSGSTTEQYFGPGTRLTVT.

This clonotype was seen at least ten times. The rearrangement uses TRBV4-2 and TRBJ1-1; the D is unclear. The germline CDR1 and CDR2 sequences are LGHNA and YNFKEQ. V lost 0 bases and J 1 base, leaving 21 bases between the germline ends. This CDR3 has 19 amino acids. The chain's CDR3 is CASSQEGPFLLDENTEAFF. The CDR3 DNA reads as TGTGCCAGCAGCCAAGAAGGCCCGTTCTTGCTAGACGAGAACACTGAAGCTTTCTTT.

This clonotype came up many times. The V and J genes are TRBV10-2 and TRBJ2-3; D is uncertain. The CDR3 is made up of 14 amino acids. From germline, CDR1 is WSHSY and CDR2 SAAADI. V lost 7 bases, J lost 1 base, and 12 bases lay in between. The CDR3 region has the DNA TGCGCCAGCATTCTGCGGAGTCGCACAGATACGCAGTATTTT. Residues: CASILRSRTDTQYF.

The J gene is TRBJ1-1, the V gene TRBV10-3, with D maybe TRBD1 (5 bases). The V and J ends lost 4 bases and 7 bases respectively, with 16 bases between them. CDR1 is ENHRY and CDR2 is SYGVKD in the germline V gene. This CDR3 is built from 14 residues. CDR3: CAISASQGRGEAFF. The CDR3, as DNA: TGTGCCATCAGTGCTAGTCAGGGCAGAGGTGAAGCTTTCTTT.

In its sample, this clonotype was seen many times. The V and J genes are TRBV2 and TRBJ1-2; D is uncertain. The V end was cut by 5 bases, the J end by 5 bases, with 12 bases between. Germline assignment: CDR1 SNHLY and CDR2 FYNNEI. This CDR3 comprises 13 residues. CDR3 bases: TGTGCCAGCAGTTTTCTGCCGGTATATGGCTACACCTTC. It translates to CASSFLPVYGYTF.